This T cell receptor beta chain is drawn from a study of blood T cell repertoires in COVID-19. Data came from immunoSEQ multiplex PCR; TCRdb stores just in-frame clones and leaves some out. The table lists more than 300,000 clones, around 90% of them singletons. With 4 bases removed from V and 3 bases from J, the gap between germline ends came to 19 bases. Germline values: CDR1 SGHNT, CDR2 YYREEE (reference sequence). The CDR3 is 16 residues long. V usage is TRBV5-4 and J usage is TRBJ1-2; TRBD1 might be the D (6 bases). The sample consisted of PBMCs or T cells enriched from blood (not recorded which). The receptor was isolated from a woman younger than 30 who had recovered from COVID-19. This CDR3 reads CASSQDSAQGYYGYTF. In DNA form, the CDR3 reads TGTGCCAGCAGCCAGGACAGTGCCCAGGGTTACTATGGCTACACCTTC. The whole variable domain, filled in from reference TRBV5-4 and TRBJ1-2, reads ETGVTQSPTHLIKTRGQQVTLRCSSQSGHNTVSWYQQALGQGPQFIFQYYREEENGRGNFPPRFSGLQFPNYSSELNVNALELDDSALYLCASSQDSAQGYYGYTFGSGTRLTVV.